Shown below are 21 T cell receptor beta chains from a single sample sequenced in a study of blood T cells in healthy people across ages. For the second PCR, which ran for about 7 to 11 cycles, a sample-barcoded 5' primer and a J-beta primer mix were used. TCRdb redid the calling of the 5' RACE reads with MiXCR, one entry per CDR3 protein. The table shows hundreds of thousands of distinct CDR3 sequences, with 56% occurring only once. Sequencing input: blood. These TCRs come from a man aged 35-49 years in good health.

This clonotype was counted at least ten times. V usage is TRBV5-1 and J usage is TRBJ2-2; TRBD1 agrees at 8 bases. Germline V gene data show CDR1 as SGHRS and CDR2 as YFSETQ. With V trimmed by 2 bases and J by 6 bases, 6 bases remained unmatched. The CDR3 contains 15 residues. The CDR3 protein is CASSFMTGVSGELFF. The CDR3, as DNA: TGCGCCAGCAGCTTTATGACAGGGGTTTCCGGGGAGCTGTTTTTT.

The rearrangement joins TRBV27 to TRBJ1-5; D unresolved. V was trimmed by 5 bases and J by 6 bases, leaving 8 bases between them. Per germline, CDR1 MNHEY and CDR2 SMNVEV (reference sequence). The length of the CDR3 is 12 residues. The CDR3 loop reads CASSSLGQPQHF. In DNA, the CDR3 is TGTGCCAGCAGTAGCCTAGGTCAGCCCCAGCATTTT.

This clonotype appeared a single time. This chain links TRBV2 with TRBJ1-2; 8 bases are shared with TRBD1. Germline V gene data show CDR1 as SNHLY and CDR2 as FYNNEI. V dropped 7 bases and J dropped 0; count of bases not matched to a gene: 4. This CDR3 region has 14 residues. CDR3 amino acids: CASKGQGTNYGYTF. The DNA for the CDR3 is TGTGCCAGCAAAGGACAGGGAACTAACTATGGCTACACCTTC.

V is TRBV4-2 and J is TRBJ2-3; TRBD2 aligns across 12 bases. CDR1 and CDR2 from the germline V gene are LGHNA and YNFKEQ. V shed 1 base and J 2 bases; nucleotides not matched to a gene: 7. The CDR3 loop spans 18 amino acids. The chain's CDR3 is CASSQGLAGGPVTDTQYF. The DNA for the CDR3 is TGTGCCAGCAGCCAAGGGCTAGCGGGGGGGCCAGTCACAGATACGCAGTATTTT.

Concerning this clonotype: One base away lies a much larger clone, so this may be a sequencing read error. The CDR3: CASSAQHRGGAYEQYF. DNA of the CDR3: TGTGCCAGCAGCGCCCAGCATAGGGGGGGCGCCTACGAGCAGTACTTC. V gene TRBV7-2 combines with J gene TRBJ2-7, with D possibly TRBD2 on 7 matching bases. With 5 bases removed from V and 2 bases from J, the gap between germline ends came to 19 bases. CDR1 and CDR2 (germline): SGHTA, FQGNSA. The CDR3 spans 16 residues.

J is TRBJ2-1 and V is TRBV2; D might be TRBD2 (7 bases). From germline, CDR1 is SNHLY and CDR2 FYNNEI. Between the trimmed V and J ends, which lost 8 bases and 0 bases, there was a span of 14 bases. This CDR3 has 15 amino acids. The CDR3 loop is CASGGGRSSYNEQFF. In DNA form, the CDR3 reads TGTGCCAGCGGCGGGGGCAGGAGCTCCTACAATGAGCAGTTCTTC.

The V and J genes are TRBV15 and TRBJ2-1; a possible D gene is TRBD2 (5 bases). Germline lookup yields CDR1 LNHNV and CDR2 YYDKDF (reference sequence). CDR3 length: 15 residues. Trimming stripped 5 bases from V and 2 bases from J, with 13 bases between. The CDR3 spells CATSGVTEAYNEQFF. In nucleotides, the CDR3 is TGTGCCACCAGCGGCGTAACGGAGGCCTACAATGAGCAGTTCTTC.

The gene calls are TRBV6-2 or TRBV6-3 and TRBJ2-5, with D possibly being TRBD1 (5 bases). The assigned J gene may be wrong: the sequence end matches TRBJ2-7 better. The CDR3 length is 13 residues. Per the germline V gene, CDR1 is MNHEY and CDR2 is SVGEGT. The CDR3 bases are TGTGCCAGCAGTCAACTCCAGGGATACGAGCAGTACTTC. Translation: CASSQLQGYEQYF.

This sequence joins TRBV4-2 and TRBJ1-2; D may be TRBD1 (5 bases). The germline V gene encodes CDR1 LGHNA and CDR2 YNFKEQ. The length of the CDR3 is 14 residues. V lost 1 base, J lost 6 bases, and 12 bases lay in between. This chain's CDR3 is CASSQVDGGNGYTF. The CDR3 nucleotides are TGTGCCAGCAGCCAAGTTGATGGGGGGAATGGCTACACCTTC.

The chain links TRBV29-1 to TRBJ1-2; D uncertain. Looked up from germline, CDR1 is SQVTM and CDR2 is ANQGSEA. The V gene lost 6 bases and the J gene lost 2 bases, with 13 bases spanning the gap. This CDR3 spans 13 amino acids. CDR3 coding DNA: TGCAGCGTGGCGAACTCCCTAAACTATGGCTACACCTTC. Amino acid sequence: CSVANSLNYGYTF.

A few counts support this clonotype. The chain uses TRBV4-2 and TRBJ2-1; 7 positions agree with TRBD1. Germline V gene lookup returns CDR1 LGHNA and CDR2 YNFKEQ. Unmatched junction bases numbered 10, after V lost 0 bases and J lost 8 bases. The CDR3 extends over 16 amino acids. CDR3 amino acids: CASSQETGTVGDEQFF. CDR3 bases: TGTGCCAGCAGCCAAGAGACCGGGACAGTTGGCGATGAGCAGTTCTTC.

The chain recombines TRBV2 with TRBJ2-1; no clear D. Germline loops: CDR1 SNHLY, CDR2 FYNNEI. Trimming shortened V by 2 bases and J by 10 bases, and 12 bases separated the two germline ends. CDR3 length: 13 amino acids. CDR3 sequence reads: CASSEQARGEQFF. The CDR3 coding sequence is TGTGCCAGCAGTGAACAGGCACGAGGCGAGCAGTTCTTC.

The V and J genes are TRBV14 and TRBJ2-7, with D perhaps TRBD1 (5 bases). V was shortened by 1 base and J by 1 base, with 20 bases between the two germline ends. Looked up from germline, CDR1 is SGHDN and CDR2 is FVKESK. CDR3 length: 18 residues. The CDR3 nucleotides are TGTGCCAGCAGCCAAGCCCCAGGGCAGGGCCCCATTTCCTACGAGCAGTACTTC. It yields the protein CASSQAPGQGPISYEQYF. Complete variable domain (other parts from reference TRBV14 and TRBJ2-7): EAGVTQFPSHSVIEKGQTVTLRCDPISGHDNLYWYRRVMGKEIKFLLHFVKESKQDESGMPNNRFLAERTGGTYSTLKVQPAELEDSGVYFCASSQAPGQGPISYEQYFGPGTRLTVT.

The rearrangement joins TRBV20-1 to TRBJ1-2; D call uncertain. Germline CDR1 and CDR2: DFQATT and SNEGSKA (reference sequence). Trimming removed 6 bases at V and 5 bases at J, with 16 bases between. The CDR3 runs 13 residues. In DNA, the CDR3 is TGCAGTGCCCCGGACCGGGAAGAATATGGCTACACCTTC. It codes for CSAPDREEYGYTF.

The chain recombines TRBV2 with TRBJ2-5; TRBD2 agrees at 9 bases. The CDR3 contains 15 residues. The ends lost 7 bases at V and 3 bases at J; junction bases unmatched: 9. Germline CDR1 reads SNHLY; CDR2 reads FYNNEI. The CDR3 loop reads CASKGFRLAEETQYF. DNA for the CDR3: TGTGCCAGCAAGGGTTTCCGACTAGCGGAAGAGACCCAGTACTTC.

The chain employs TRBV7-2 and TRBJ2-7; the match to TRBD1 covers 7 bases. V was clipped by 5 bases and J by 7 bases; unmatched bases: 14. This CDR3 is built from 15 residues. Germline V gene data show CDR1 as SGHTA and CDR2 as FQGNSA. In nucleotides, the CDR3 is TGTGCCAGCAGCCGCCACGGGGACAGAAACAATGAGCAGTACTTC. Translating gives CASSRHGDRNNEQYF.

There are a few counts of this clonotype. V gene TRBV28 combines with J gene TRBJ1-2; D remains unclear. The CDR3 has 12 amino acids. Germline V gene data show CDR1 as MDHEN and CDR2 as SYDVKM. Trimming took off 8 bases at V and 4 bases at J, with 11 bases between the two ends. CDR3 nucleotide sequence: TGTGCCAGCGGGCAGGAAGCCTATGGCTACACCTTC. Residues: CASGQEAYGYTF.

The chain's CDR3 is CSVENRDRGNEKLFF. The CDR3 bases are TGCAGCGTCGAAAACCGGGACAGGGGTAATGAAAAACTGTTTTTT. The chain has TRBV29-1 and TRBJ1-4, with 10 positions matching TRBD1. From germline, CDR1 is SQVTM and CDR2 ANQGSEA. The V segment lost 6 bases and the J segment 4 bases; nucleotides outside the gene matches: 8. This CDR3 has 15 residues. Based on the CDR3 plus reference TRBV29-1 and TRBJ1-4, the full variable domain is SAVISQKPSRDICQRGTSLTIQCQVDSQVTMMFWYRQQPGQSLTLIATANQGSEATYESGFVIDKFPISRPNLTFSTLTVSNMSPEDSSIYLCSVENRDRGNEKLFFGSGTQLSVL.

This chain links TRBV6-2 or TRBV6-3 with TRBJ2-3, with TRBD2 matching 10 bases. Germline CDR1 is MNHEY and CDR2 is SVGEGT. The CDR3 is 14 amino acids. With 8 bases clipped from V and 3 bases from J, the junction kept 5 bases outside the gene matches. The chain's CDR3 is CASLSGGATDTQYF. CDR3 in DNA: TGTGCCAGCCTCAGCGGGGGGGCGACAGATACGCAGTATTTT.

The rearrangement links TRBV19 to TRBJ2-5; D is perhaps TRBD2 (6 bases). With 0 bases removed from V and 11 bases from J, the gap between germline ends came to 13 bases. Germline CDR1 LNHDA, CDR2 SQIVND (reference sequence). This CDR3 spans 13 amino acids. The chain's CDR3 is CASSIDTRGWQYF. CDR3 coding DNA: TGTGCCAGTAGTATAGACACCCGGGGGTGGCAGTACTTC. The full variable domain, in which reference TRBV19 and TRBJ2-5 provide the parts outside the CDR3, is DGGITQSPKYLFRKEGQNVTLSCEQNLNHDAMYWYRQDPGQGLRLIYYSQIVNDFQKGDIAEGYSVSREKKESFPLTVTSAQKNPTAFYLCASSIDTRGWQYFGPGTRLLVL.

The chain uses TRBV6-5 and TRBJ1-1; no reliable D call. Trimming left V 6 bases short and J 11 bases short, with 16 bases between. This CDR3 comprises 12 residues. CDR1 and CDR2 (germline): MNHEY, SVGAGI. The CDR3 protein is CASSPGPNLAFF. For the CDR3, the DNA is TGTGCCAGCAGCCCGGGTCCTAACCTTGCTTTCTTT.